This T cell receptor (beta chain) came from a study of blood T cell repertoires in COVID-19. Original data processing: From reference gene primer amplification, estimates of nucleated cell counts were derived. Produced via immunoSEQ multiplex PCR; TCRdb's table is partial and in-frame only. V and J calls and clone size are given by that table; D and trimming were obtained from the DNA. The table records 40,000 to 50,000 clones, around 88% of them present only once. Trimming shortened V by 0 bases and J by 5 bases, and 11 bases separated the two germline ends. This CDR3 has 14 amino acids. Per the germline V gene, CDR1 is SGHNT and CDR2 is YYREEE (reference sequence).

The chain couples TRBV5-4 to TRBJ1-2, with a weak D call TRBD1 (5 bases). The receptor comes from a woman aged 55-70 years with acute or convalescent COVID-19. Sequences were obtained from peripheral blood. CDR3 in amino acids: CASSLGTRQYGYTF. The CDR3 DNA is TGTGCCAGCAGCTTGGGAACAAGACAGTATGGCTACACCTTC.